The source of this T cell receptor (beta chain) is a study of shared clonotypes between healthy human individuals. Study-wide results and limits: Generally, estimated richness proved larger in naive subsets than it did in memory subsets. Lower generation probabilities were found for non-shared clonotypes than for those shared by all four donors. Among several donors, approximately 5% of naive CD4 clonotypes were found in common.

On this clone itself: Its cognate antigen is unknown.

Libraries were prepared by immunoSEQ multiplex PCR; TCRdb keeps only in-frame clonotypes and omits some of them. The sample holds more than 1,200,000 clones, around 98.5% seen once. This sequence originates from a man aged 30 to 45 in good health. The sequencing sample was made of naive CD4+ T cells sorted from blood. The subset denotes: CD45RA+ positively selected.

CDR3 amino acids: CASSRTGYAYEQYF. The DNA of the CDR3 is TGTGCCAGCAGCAGAACAGGGTATGCCTACGAGCAGTACTTC. V usage is TRBV7-2 and J usage is TRBJ2-7, with D perhaps TRBD1 (6 bases). The CDR3 is 14 residues long. CDR1 and CDR2 (germline): SGHTA, FQGNSA. The V end was cut by 5 bases, the J end by 2 bases, with 13 bases between.